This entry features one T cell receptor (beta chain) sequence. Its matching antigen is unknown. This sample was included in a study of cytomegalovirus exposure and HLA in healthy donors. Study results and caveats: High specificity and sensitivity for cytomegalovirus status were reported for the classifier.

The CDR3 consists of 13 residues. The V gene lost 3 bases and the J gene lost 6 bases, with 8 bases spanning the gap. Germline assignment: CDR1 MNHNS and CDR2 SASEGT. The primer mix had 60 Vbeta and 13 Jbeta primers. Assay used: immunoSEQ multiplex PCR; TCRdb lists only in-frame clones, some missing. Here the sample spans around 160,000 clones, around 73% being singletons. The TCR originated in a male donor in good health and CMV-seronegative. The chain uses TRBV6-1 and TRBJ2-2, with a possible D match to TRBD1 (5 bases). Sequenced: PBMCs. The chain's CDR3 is CASSDRAAGELFF. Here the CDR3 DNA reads TGTGCCAGCAGTGACAGGGCAGCCGGGGAGCTGTTTTTT.